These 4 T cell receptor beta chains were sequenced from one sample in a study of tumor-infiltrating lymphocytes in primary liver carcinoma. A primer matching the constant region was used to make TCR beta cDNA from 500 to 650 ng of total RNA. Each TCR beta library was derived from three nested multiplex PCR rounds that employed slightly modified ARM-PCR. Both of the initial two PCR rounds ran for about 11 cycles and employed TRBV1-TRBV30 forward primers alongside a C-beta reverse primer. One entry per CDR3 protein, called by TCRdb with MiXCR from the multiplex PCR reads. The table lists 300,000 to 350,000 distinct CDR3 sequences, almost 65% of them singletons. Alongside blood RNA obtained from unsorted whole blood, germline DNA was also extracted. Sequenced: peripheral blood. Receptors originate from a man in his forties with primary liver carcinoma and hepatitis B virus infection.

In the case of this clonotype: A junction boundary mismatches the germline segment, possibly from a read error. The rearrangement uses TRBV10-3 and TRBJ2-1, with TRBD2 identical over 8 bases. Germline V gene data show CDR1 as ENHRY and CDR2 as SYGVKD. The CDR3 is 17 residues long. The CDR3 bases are TGTGCCACCAGTCCCTTGGGGACGGGAGGGAAGGAAAATGAGCAGTTCTTC. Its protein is CATSPLGTGGKENEQFF.

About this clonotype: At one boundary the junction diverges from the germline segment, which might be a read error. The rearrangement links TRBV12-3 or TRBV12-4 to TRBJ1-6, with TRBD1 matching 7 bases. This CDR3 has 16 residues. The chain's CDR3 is CASITYRGPYNSHLHF. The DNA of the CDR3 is TGTGCCAGCATCACCTACAGGGGTCCCTATAATTCACACCTCCACTTT.

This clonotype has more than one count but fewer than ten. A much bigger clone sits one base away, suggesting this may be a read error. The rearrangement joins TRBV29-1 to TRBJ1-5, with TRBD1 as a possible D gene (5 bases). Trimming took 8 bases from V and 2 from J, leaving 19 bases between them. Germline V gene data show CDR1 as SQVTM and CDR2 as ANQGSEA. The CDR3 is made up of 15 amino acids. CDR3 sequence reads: CSISPGGTGNQPQHF. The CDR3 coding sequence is TGCAGCATTTCACCGGGGGGTACTGGCAATCAGCCCCAGCATTTT. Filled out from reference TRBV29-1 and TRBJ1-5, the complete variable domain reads SAVISQKPSRDICQRGTSLTIQCQVDSQVTMMFWYRQQPGQSLTLIATANQGSEATYESGFVIDKFPISRPNLTFSTLTVSNMSPEDSSIYLCSISPGGTGNQPQHFGDGTRLSIL.

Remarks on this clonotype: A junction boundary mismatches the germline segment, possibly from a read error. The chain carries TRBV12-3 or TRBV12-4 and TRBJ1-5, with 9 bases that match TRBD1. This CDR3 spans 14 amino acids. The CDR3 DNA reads TGTGCCTGCAGAAGACAGGGGGGCAATCAGCCACAGCATTTT. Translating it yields CACRRQGGNQPQHF.